Listed here are 8 T cell receptor beta chains from one sample, sequenced in a study of T-cell reconstitution after alpha-beta-depleted transplantation in children. This sample's TCRbeta library carried unique molecular identifier barcodes. TCRdb reanalysed the PCR reads using MiXCR and keeps one entry per CDR3 protein. The data contain about 600,000 distinct CDR3 sequences, over 10% of them seen just once; the ten biggest clones take up approximately 2.1%. Sequencing used PBMCs, mostly from graft donor cells, obtained 360 days after TCRalphabeta/CD19-depleted stem cell transplant. These receptors came from a male patient younger than 18 who had a stem cell transplant for acute myeloid leukemia, so the T cells may come from the graft donor.

The table lists this clonotype with a few counts. The chain couples TRBV28 to TRBJ2-1; TRBD2 matches 9 bases. V shed 4 bases and J 4 bases; nucleotides not matched to a gene: 2. Per the germline V gene, CDR1 is MDHEN and CDR2 is SYDVKM. The CDR3 length is 14 residues. This CDR3 is CASSWTSVYNEQFF. The DNA for the CDR3 is TGTGCCAGCAGTTGGACTAGCGTTTACAATGAGCAGTTCTTC.

There are many counts of this clonotype. The chain is built from TRBV4-3 and TRBJ2-1; possibly TRBD2 for D (6 bases). The CDR3 is 17 residues long. V lost 1 base and J 1 base, leaving 14 bases between the germline ends. CDR1 LGHNA and CDR2 YSLEER come from the germline V gene. CDR3 sequence: CASSQVPAGRSYNEQFF. The CDR3 region has the DNA TGCGCCAGCAGCCAAGTACCGGCGGGACGGTCCTACAATGAGCAGTTCTTC.

This clonotype was seen a handful of times. J is TRBJ2-7 and V is TRBV18; 7 bases fit TRBD1. The CDR3 spans 15 residues. V lost 5 bases, J lost 2 bases, and 9 bases stayed unmatched. Germline lookup yields CDR1 KGHSH and CDR2 LQKENI. In nucleotides, the CDR3 is TGTGCCAGCTCAAGCTCGACAGGGTCCCCCTACGAGCAGTACTTC. Translating gives CASSSSTGSPYEQYF.

The V and J genes are TRBV28 and TRBJ2-3, with TRBD2 identical over 10 bases. This CDR3 has 16 amino acids. Trimming at V came to 2 bases and at J to 5 bases, leaving 7 bases not matched to a gene. CDR1 and CDR2 (germline): MDHEN, SYDVKM. CDR3: CASSLLLAGAGDTQYF. The CDR3 DNA follows: TGTGCCAGCAGTTTACTCCTAGCGGGAGCTGGAGATACGCAGTATTTT.

The chain links TRBV7-9 to TRBJ2-5; D is uncertain. Between the trimmed V and J ends, which lost 0 bases and 3 bases, there was a span of 17 bases. Germline V gene lookup returns CDR1 SEHNR and CDR2 FQNEAQ (reference sequence). The CDR3 loop spans 17 amino acids. The CDR3 DNA reads as TGTGCCAGCAGCTTAGCGCTCCAAGGCCTCTTTAAAGAGACCCAGTACTTC. Translating it yields CASSLALQGLFKETQYF. Looking up the rest from reference TRBV7-9 and TRBJ2-5 gives the full variable domain: DTGVSQNPRHKITKRGQNVTFRCDPISEHNRLYWYRQTLGQGPEFLTYFQNEAQLEKSRLLSDRFSAERPKGSFSTLEIQRTEQGDSAMYLCASSLALQGLFKETQYFGPGTRLLVL.

The CDR3 here is CASSLVRIWQGPYNEQFF. The CDR3 DNA reads as TGTGCCAGCAGCTTAGTTAGGATTTGGCAGGGGCCATACAATGAGCAGTTCTTC. The chain carries TRBV11-1 and TRBJ2-1; D may be TRBD1 (6 bases). The length of the CDR3 is 18 residues. Per the germline V gene, CDR1 is SGHAT and CDR2 is FQDESV (reference sequence). Trimming took off 1 base at V and 4 bases at J, with 20 bases between the two ends.

This clonotype was counted only a few times. The rearrangement joins TRBV20-1 to TRBJ2-3; D call uncertain. In germline, CDR1 is DFQATT, CDR2 SNEGSKA (reference sequence). CDR3 length equals 11 residues. Trimming took 3 bases from V and 8 from J, leaving 9 bases between them. CDR3 DNA: TGCAGTGCTAGGCCGGACCTTACGCAGTATTTT. It specifies CSARPDLTQYF.

V is TRBV25-1 and J is TRBJ1-4; D uncertain. This CDR3 is built from 16 residues. Germline loops: CDR1 MGHDK, CDR2 SYGVNS. V was clipped by 0 bases and J by 1 base, with 9 bases between them. CDR3 protein: CASSEYTGRTNEKLFF. Written as DNA, the CDR3 is TGTGCCAGCAGTGAATATACTGGCAGAACTAATGAAAAACTGTTTTTT.